These 24 T cell receptor beta chains were sequenced from one sample in a study of response to subunit inactivated influenza vaccine. TCRdb reanalysed the RT-PCR reads using MiXCR and keeps one entry per CDR3 protein. The profile shows 500,000 to 600,000 distinct CDR3 sequences, about 11% of them singletons. This sample was shared with a second study, whose subject was T cells expressing NK-cell markers. That paper notes: UMI-tagged 5'RACE template switching yielded the TCR beta cDNA.

Sequenced here: PBMCs from blood, sampled on the day of vaccination. These receptors were obtained from a man aged 50-60 years who received an inactivated influenza vaccine.

The J gene is TRBJ1-5, the V gene TRBV28; D unresolved. CDR3 size: 13 residues. The V end was cut by 4 bases, the J end by 6 bases, with 10 bases between. The germline V gene encodes CDR1 MDHEN and CDR2 SYDVKM. CDR3 protein: CASSYLTGQPQHF. CDR3 coding DNA: TGTGCCAGCAGTTACCTCACGGGTCAGCCCCAGCATTTT.

The chain combines TRBV7-2 with TRBJ2-7; D ambiguous. Deletions cut 2 bases from V and 0 bases from J, with 8 bases between. The CDR3 runs 14 residues. In germline, CDR1 is SGHTA, CDR2 FQGNSA. The CDR3 nucleotides are TGTGCCAGCAGCTTAATGGAGAGCTCCTACGAGCAGTACTTC. This encodes CASSLMESSYEQYF.

This clonotype was found a few times. The genes are TRBV6-5 and TRBJ1-2; D uncertain. This CDR3 region has 11 residues. Germline V gives CDR1 MNHEY, CDR2 SVGAGI. V was pared by 6 bases and J by 8 bases, with 10 bases between. In DNA form, the CDR3 reads TGTGCCAGCAGAGGCCGCCCCGGCTACACCTTC. Its translation: CASRGRPGYTF.

This clonotype was seen at least ten times. J is TRBJ1-1 and V is TRBV6-5; no definite D call. The CDR3 runs to 15 residues. The V end was cut by 0 bases, the J end by 0 bases, with 8 bases between. Germline V gives CDR1 MNHEY, CDR2 SVGAGI. The chain's CDR3 is CASSYSSGLNTEAFF. The CDR3 bases are TGTGCCAGCAGTTACTCGTCGGGCCTGAACACTGAAGCTTTCTTT.

This clonotype has a handful of counts. The chain carries TRBV6-1 and TRBJ2-2; D is possibly TRBD2 (6 bases). Germline values: CDR1 MNHNS, CDR2 SASEGT. The length of the CDR3 is 16 residues. Trimming removed 7 bases at V and 5 bases at J, with 20 bases between. The CDR3 DNA follows: TGTGCCAGCAAGCTCGGGGGAGCTTTGGGGACCGGGGAGCTGTTTTTT. Translated, it gives CASKLGGALGTGELFF.

This clonotype was counted between two and nine times. This sequence joins TRBV7-2 and TRBJ2-5; 7 bases fit TRBD1. The CDR3 sequence is 16 residues long. CDR1 SGHTA and CDR2 FQGNSA come from the germline V gene. V gave up 1 base and J gave up 5 bases; unmatched junction bases: 10. The CDR3 reads CASSLVGTVVKETQYF. The CDR3 region has the DNA TGTGCCAGCAGCTTAGTTGGGACAGTTGTTAAGGAGACCCAGTACTTC.

This clonotype was counted a few times. The chain recombines TRBV2 with TRBJ2-3; D possibly corresponds to TRBD2 (5 bases). This CDR3 is 15 amino acids long. Germline CDR1 reads SNHLY; CDR2 reads FYNNEI. V lost 3 bases and J lost 0, with 10 bases in between. The CDR3 nucleotides are TGTGCCAGCAGTGAGGTCAGACTAAGCACAGATACGCAGTATTTT. Translation: CASSEVRLSTDTQYF.

This clonotype came up many times. The rearrangement links TRBV12-3 or TRBV12-4 to TRBJ2-3, with TRBD1 identical over 9 bases. The V gene end was trimmed by 8 bases and the J gene end by 5 bases; junction bases not matched to a gene: 5. This CDR3 comprises 13 residues. The CDR3 is CASGRQGGDTQYF. CDR3 nucleotide sequence: TGTGCCAGCGGAAGACAGGGGGGAGATACGCAGTATTTT.

A remark on this clonotype: With a much larger clone just one base away, this may be a read error. The CDR3 region has the DNA TGTGCCAGCAAAAATAGCGGGATATATGAGCAGTTCTTC. Residues: CASKNSGIYEQFF. The V gene is TRBV2, the J gene TRBJ2-1, with TRBD2 matching over 8 bases. Per the germline V gene, CDR1 is SNHLY and CDR2 is FYNNEI. CDR3 size: 13 residues. The J segment lost 8 bases and the V segment lost 7 bases, leaving 7 bases of the junction unmatched.

This chain joins TRBV10-3 and TRBJ1-1; 7 positions match TRBD1. The germline CDR1 and CDR2 sequences are ENHRY and SYGVKD. V shed 5 bases and J 4 bases; nucleotides not matched to a gene: 22. The CDR3 covers 19 residues. The CDR3 region has the DNA TGTGCCATCAGTATACGTCCCCATACCGGGACACAGGGGTCCACTGAAGCTTTCTTT. Translated: CAISIRPHTGTQGSTEAFF.

The CDR3 loop is CASSVGQGGSGEQYF. The CDR3 region has the DNA TGTGCCAGCAGCGTAGGGCAGGGAGGCTCCGGCGAGCAGTACTTC. V is TRBV9 and J is TRBJ2-7; weak D call: TRBD2 (6 bases). Per germline, CDR1 SGDLS and CDR2 YYNGEE. This CDR3 has 15 residues. The V and J ends lost 0 bases and 6 bases respectively, with 16 bases between them.

This clonotype was found a few times. The genes are TRBV2 and TRBJ2-2, with D unclear. The germline V gene encodes CDR1 SNHLY and CDR2 FYNNEI. This CDR3 has 15 residues. V was clipped by 2 bases and J by 4 bases, with 11 bases between them. The CDR3 spells CASSEQQTITGELFF. In nucleotides, the CDR3 is TGTGCCAGCAGTGAACAGCAGACCATCACCGGGGAGCTGTTTTTT.

Comment on this clonotype: This may come from a read error, since a much larger clone is one base off. The CDR3 is CASTLTPTEQFF. Here the CDR3 DNA reads TGTGCCAGCACACTTACCCCCACTGAGCAGTTCTTC. V is TRBV7-2 and J is TRBJ2-1; D unclear. CDR1 is SGHTA and CDR2 is FQGNSA in the germline V gene. Trimming took off 7 bases at V and 9 bases at J, with 13 bases between the two ends. The CDR3 is made up of 12 amino acids.

This clonotype was counted a single time. The chain employs TRBV2 and TRBJ2-1; D is undetermined. This CDR3 is built from 12 residues. The germline CDR1 and CDR2 sequences are SNHLY and FYNNEI. V shed 7 bases and J shed 6 bases, with 10 bases lying between them. The CDR3 sequence: CASTSPPNEQFF. CDR3 nucleotide sequence: TGTGCCAGCACTTCCCCCCCCAATGAGCAGTTCTTC.

This clonotype came up a few times. The chain links TRBV5-1 to TRBJ1-3, with D unresolved. V lost 0 bases to trimming and J lost 2 bases, with 9 bases between them. The CDR3 has 15 residues. Germline CDR1 reads SGHRS; CDR2 reads YFSETQ. The chain's CDR3 is CASSLDRTAGNTIYF. The CDR3 coding sequence is TGCGCCAGCAGCTTGGATAGGACCGCTGGAAACACCATATATTTT. Using reference TRBV5-1 and TRBJ1-3 for the parts outside the CDR3, the full variable domain is KAGVTQTPRYLIKTRGQQVTLSCSPISGHRSVSWYQQTPGQGLQFLFEYFSETQRNKGNFPGRFSGRQFSNSRSEMNVSTLELGDSALYLCASSLDRTAGNTIYFGEGSWLTVV.

There are many counts of this clonotype. The rearrangement joins TRBV6-5 to TRBJ2-3; 10 bases are a match to TRBD1. Germline values: CDR1 MNHEY, CDR2 SVGAGI. CDR3 length: 15 residues. The trim removed 2 bases at V and 6 bases at J, leaving 5 bases unmatched. CDR3 in DNA: TGTGCCAGCAGTTACGGGACAGGGGTGGTGGATACGCAGTATTTT. Protein: CASSYGTGVVDTQYF.

This clonotype has a handful of counts. This chain joins TRBV24-1 and TRBJ2-4; D is ambiguous. Germline assignment: CDR1 KGHDR and CDR2 SFDVKD. V dropped 6 bases and J dropped 9 bases, with 14 bases sitting between them. This CDR3 is built from 13 residues. CDR3 in amino acids: CATSPGAMGIQYF. The CDR3 DNA sequence: TGTGCCACCAGTCCAGGTGCGATGGGCATTCAGTACTTC.

This clonotype was detected a few times. This chain connects TRBV5-1 to TRBJ1-5; 8 nucleotides agree with TRBD1. Germline values: CDR1 SGHRS, CDR2 YFSETQ. The junction had 9 bases not matched to a gene; V was cut back by 4 bases and J by 6 bases. The CDR3 is 15 residues long. CDR3 sequence (DNA): TGCGCCAGCAGCCTCGGGACAGGAATGGGTCAGCCCCAGCATTTT. Protein product: CASSLGTGMGQPQHF.

This clonotype has only a few counts. The chain combines TRBV30 with TRBJ1-5; D is ambiguous. The V gene's germline CDR1 is GTSNPN and CDR2 SVGIG (reference sequence). The CDR3 contains 13 residues. V gave up 5 bases and J gave up 2 bases, with 10 bases separating them. The CDR3 sequence: CAWAKGGNQPQHF. The CDR3 DNA reads as TGTGCCTGGGCGAAGGGAGGCAATCAGCCCCAGCATTTT.

This clonotype was seen a few times. The CDR3 DNA reads as TGTGCCAGAACGGAGGCTGGGGCCAACGTCCTGACTTTC. Its translation: CARTEAGANVLTF. The chain is built from TRBV7-9 and TRBJ2-6, with TRBD2 as a possible D gene (5 bases). The V end was cut by 9 bases, the J end by 2 bases, with 8 bases between. CDR3 length equals 13 residues. CDR1 is SEHNR, CDR2 FQNEAQ, per germline (reference sequence).

The chain joins TRBV30 to TRBJ1-1, with D maybe TRBD1 (6 bases). Germline values: CDR1 GTSNPN, CDR2 SVGIG (reference sequence). V gave up 2 bases and J gave up 5 bases, with 12 bases separating them. The CDR3 extends over 13 amino acids. The CDR3 reads CAWSNTGRTEAFF. In DNA form, the CDR3 reads TGTGCCTGGAGTAATACAGGGAGGACTGAAGCTTTCTTT.

This clonotype was seen a handful of times. V usage is TRBV9 and J usage is TRBJ2-3; D is uncertain. The V and J ends lost 0 bases and 7 bases respectively, with 9 bases between them. Germline V lookup: CDR1 SGDLS, CDR2 YYNGEE. The CDR3 spans 13 residues. The CDR3 sequence: CASSVEEGNTQYF. Here the CDR3 DNA reads TGTGCCAGCAGCGTAGAAGAAGGAAATACGCAGTATTTT. Based on the CDR3 plus reference TRBV9 and TRBJ2-3, the full variable domain is DSGVTQTPKHLITATGQRVTLRCSPRSGDLSVYWYQQSLDQGLQFLIQYYNGEERAKGNILERFSAQQFPDLHSELNLSSLELGDSALYFCASSVEEGNTQYFGPGTRLTVL.

This chain connects TRBV9 to TRBJ2-1; tentative D call: TRBD1 (5 bases). Germline loops: CDR1 SGDLS, CDR2 YYNGEE. CDR3 length: 13 residues. Trimming pared 0 bases from V and 7 bases from J, leaving 8 bases between. CDR3 in amino acids: CASSVADSNEQFF. In DNA, the CDR3 is TGTGCCAGCAGCGTAGCAGACAGTAATGAGCAGTTCTTC.

This clonotype was observed a handful of times. The CDR3 region is CASSSSGPTDTQYF. In nucleotides, the CDR3 is TGTGCCAGCAGCTCCAGCGGACCCACAGATACGCAGTATTTT. The V and J genes are TRBV5-5 and TRBJ2-3; possibly TRBD2 for D (5 bases). V was trimmed by 3 bases and J by 2 bases, leaving 10 bases between them. Per the germline V gene, CDR1 is SGHKS and CDR2 is YYEKEE (reference sequence). The CDR3 loop spans 14 amino acids. The entire variable domain, with the rest obtained from reference TRBV5-5 and TRBJ2-3, is as follows: DAGVTQSPTHLIKTRGQQVTLRCSPISGHKSVSWYQQVLGQGPQFIFQYYEKEERGRGNFPDRFSARQFPNYSSELNVNALLLGDSALYLCASSSSGPTDTQYFGPGTRLTVL.